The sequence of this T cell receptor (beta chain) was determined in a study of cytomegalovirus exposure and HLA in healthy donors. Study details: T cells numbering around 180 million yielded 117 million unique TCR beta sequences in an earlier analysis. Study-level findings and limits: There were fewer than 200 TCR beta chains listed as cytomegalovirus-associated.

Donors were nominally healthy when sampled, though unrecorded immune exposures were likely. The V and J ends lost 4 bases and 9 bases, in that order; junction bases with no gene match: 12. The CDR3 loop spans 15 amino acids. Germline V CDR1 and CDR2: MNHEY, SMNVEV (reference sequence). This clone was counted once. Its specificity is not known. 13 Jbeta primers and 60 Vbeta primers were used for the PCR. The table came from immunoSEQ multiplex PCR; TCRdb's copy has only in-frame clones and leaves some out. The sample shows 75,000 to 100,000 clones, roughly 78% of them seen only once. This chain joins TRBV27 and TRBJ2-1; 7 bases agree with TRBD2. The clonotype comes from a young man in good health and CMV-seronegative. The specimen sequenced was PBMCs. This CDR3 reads CASSYGGGLSSEQFF. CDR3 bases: TGTGCCAGCAGTTATGGGGGAGGGCTGAGTAGTGAGCAGTTCTTC.